The present T cell receptor (beta chain) was sequenced within a study of monozygotic twins with inflammatory bowel disease. The authors isolated total RNA from whole blood without sorting T cells. CDR3 size: 13 residues. With eight separate reactions per sample, the authors made cDNA. Template switching incorporated UMIs with a 6-nucleotide sample barcode. TCRdb reanalyzed the 5' RACE reads and collapses them to one entry per CDR3 protein, without DNA. The listing records about 160,000 distinct CDR3 sequences. As to this clonotype: The antigen remains undetermined.

Findings and limits, study-wide: Evidence failed to back one strong IBD-linked signal or clonotype.

The chain links TRBV12-3 or TRBV12-4 to TRBJ2-1; TCRdb's D call, TRBD2, is unchecked because there is no DNA. The sample taken for sequencing was blood. This TCR derives from a human donor with ulcerative colitis or Crohn's disease, or a healthy co-twin of an affected twin (not recorded which). CDR3 amino acids: CASSPGLLSEQFF.